This record covers a single T cell receptor beta chain. This specimen comes from a study of shared clonotypes between healthy human individuals. With ten immunoSEQ deep assay plates, unsorted PBMC DNA underwent sequencing. In the original workflow: There were no quality scores in the junction-only immunoSEQ sequences, so filtering differed. The table came from immunoSEQ multiplex PCR; TCRdb's copy has only in-frame clones and leaves some out. V and J calls and clone size follow that table, whereas D and trimming were derived from the DNA. The sample lists 450,000 to 600,000 clones; 75% to 85% were seen once. There were only Caucasian adults among the donors, and all lived in Nashville, Tennessee. The study used some 100 million PBMCs per unsorted sample for genomic DNA. Source material: PBMCs. This sequence originates from a middle-aged woman in good health. Some clones in this sample may be carry-over from other donors' samples.

The CDR3 loop reads CAIQAGAPSYEQYF. The CDR3 DNA is TGTGCCATCCAAGCGGGAGCGCCCTCCTACGAGCAGTACTTC. The chain couples TRBV10-3 to TRBJ2-7, with TRBD2 matching over 8 bases. The CDR3 totals 14 residues. The ends lost 8 bases at V and 0 bases at J; junction bases unmatched: 6. CDR1 ENHRY and CDR2 SYGVKD come from the germline V gene.